This is a list of T cell receptor beta chains from one sample in a study of CD8+CD57+ T cells in acquired aplastic anemia. One entry per CDR3 protein, called by TCRdb with MiXCR from the reads. The repertoire holds around 150,000 distinct CDR3 sequences, with roughly 48% as singletons. Sequencing was performed on sorted CD4+, CD8+, or CD8+CD57+ T cells (not recorded which) from PBMCs. The receptors originated from a human donor with aplastic anemia. CDR3s include the opening cysteine and the closing phenylalanine or tryptophan. Clone size, where shown, is once, few, many, or a class for clones that have expanded.

clone_size | j_call | v_call | cdr3_aa
NA | TRBJ1-5 | TRBV10-3 | CAISESMGNEAQPQHF
NA | TRBJ2-3 | TRBV2 | CASSEGALGTQYF
NA | TRBJ1-3 | TRBV2 | CASSLGGQSGNTIYF
once | TRBJ1-1 | TRBV19 | CASSIASRGWTEAFF
NA | TRBJ2-1 | TRBV29-1 | CSATGTGFNEQFF
many | TRBJ2-2 | TRBV5-1 | CASSLAGASTGELFF
many | TRBJ1-1 | TRBV7-2 | CASSKLQGDTEAFF
NA | TRBJ1-4 | TRBV11-2 | CASSFGRRATNEKLFF
many | TRBJ1-5 | TRBV19 | CASSLKVSQSWQPQHF
NA | TRBJ2-7 | TRBV18 | CASSPTGTGVRVNYEQYF
once | TRBJ2-5 | TRBV6-1 | CASSVFRQTQETQYF
many | TRBJ2-7 | TRBV25-1 | CASSDTAWYF
NA | TRBJ1-1 | TRBV12-3/TRBV12-4 | CASTLRDQRNTEAFF
NA | TRBJ1-2 | TRBV20-1 | CSVLGRGGGYTF
few | TRBJ2-7 | TRBV29-1 | CSATGALGEQYF
NA | TRBJ1-5 | TRBV11-1 | CASSLGTGFINQPQHF
many | TRBJ1-1 | TRBV12-3/TRBV12-4 | CASSLGPRAFF
few | TRBJ2-3 | TRBV27 | CASSYLAGGTDTQYF
many | TRBJ1-3 | TRBV11-2 | CASSLRSSDSGNTIYF
NA | TRBJ1-5 | TRBV19 | CASLLRAGNQPQHF
NA | TRBJ2-7 | TRBV15 | CATSRPFPGQGLNEQYF
NA | TRBJ1-1 | TRBV24-1 | CATSDLGTRRAFF
many | TRBJ1-2 | TRBV5-1 | CASSLTGEYGYTF
many | TRBJ2-7 | TRBV7-9 | CASSLALGYEQYF
NA | TRBJ1-3 | TRBV2 | CASSFTGSGNTIYF
NA | TRBJ2-3 | TRBV10-3 | CAIRASGGRDTQYF
NA | TRBJ2-7 | TRBV10-2 | CASFPSGSDEQYF
few | TRBJ1-1 | TRBV5-6 | CASTLGWGTEAFF
many | TRBJ2-2 | TRBV29-1 | CSVDTGYTGELFF
NA | TRBJ1-1 | TRBV15 | CATSRGLNTEAFF
NA | TRBJ2-3 | TRBV10-3 | CAISLSTGTDTQYF
NA | TRBJ1-1 | TRBV19 | CASSMGGAGTEAFF
many | TRBJ1-4 | TRBV20-1 | CSASGKGPSGEKLFF
NA | TRBJ2-5 | TRBV2 | CACTGSPQETQYF
many | TRBJ2-3 | TRBV7-9 | CASSLRQGSTDTQYF
many | TRBJ1-2 | TRBV29-1 | CSVGTLTGTGFGYTF
NA | TRBJ2-7 | TRBV2 | CASARGTGPLEQYF
NA | TRBJ2-5 | TRBV10-3 | CAISPAAQETQYF
many | TRBJ2-3 | TRBV9 | CASSVGDRGRADTQYF
NA | TRBJ2-5 | TRBV24-1 | CATSSTSGEETQYF
NA | TRBJ2-7 | TRBV20-1 | CSAGGSEPYEQYF
NA | TRBJ1-2 | TRBV25-1 | CASSAEGTFYGYTF
NA | TRBJ2-5 | TRBV14 | CASSYAGPRTPETQYF
many | TRBJ2-7 | TRBV6-5 | CASRYPTGSFTYEQYF
few | TRBJ2-5 | TRBV30 | CAWSAGRRETQYF
many | TRBJ2-7 | TRBV9 | CASSVDPVLNEQYF
NA | TRBJ1-1 | TRBV20-1 | CSARRTDMNTEAFF
NA | TRBJ1-5 | TRBV15 | CATSRDGLIQPQHF